These 12 T cell receptor beta chains were all obtained from the same sample, sequenced in a study of T cells after yellow fever vaccination. TCRdb re-called the 5' RACE reads through MiXCR, storing one row per CDR3 protein. The sample consists of some 560,000 distinct CDR3 sequences, less than 20% of them appearing once. Specimen: PBMCs, collected 4 to 5 days after the first yellow fever vaccination. These receptors were obtained from a man younger than 35 who received the YFV17D yellow fever vaccine.

This clonotype was counted only a few times. The chain recombines TRBV11-2 with TRBJ2-2; possible D gene TRBD2, 5 bases. This CDR3 has 16 amino acids. Per germline, CDR1 SGHAT and CDR2 FQNNGV. Trimming shortened V by 5 bases and J by 0 bases, and 13 bases separated the two germline ends. As DNA, the CDR3 is TGTGCCAGCAGCCGTATGAGGGCAGCGAACACCGGGGAGCTGTTTTTT. Protein sequence: CASSRMRAANTGELFF.

Notes on this clonotype: The junction shows a germline mismatch at one end, possibly a read error. The V call is TRBV6-2 or TRBV6-3, the J call TRBJ1-5; D not certain. The length of the CDR3 is 13 residues. The germline V gene encodes CDR1 MNHEY and CDR2 SVGEGT. CDR3 in DNA: TGTGCCAGCAGTTACCACAAGGCTCAGCACCAGCATTTT. Translation: CASSYHKAQHQHF.

V is TRBV24-1 and J is TRBJ1-1; TRBD1 matches at 10 bases. The CDR3 sequence is 16 residues long. With 6 bases clipped from V and 1 base from J, the junction kept 7 bases outside the gene matches. From germline, CDR1 is KGHDR and CDR2 SFDVKD. The CDR3 bases are TGTGCCACCAGTTCCGGGACAGGGGTCGCGAACACTGAAGCTTTCTTT. This encodes CATSSGTGVANTEAFF.

The rearrangement joins TRBV19 to TRBJ2-1; TRBD2 matches at 12 bases. Trimming removed 10 bases from V and 5 bases from J; junction bases left unmatched: 9. The CDR3 is 15 residues long. The germline CDR1 and CDR2 sequences are LNHDA and SQIVND (reference sequence). CDR3 amino acids: CATLPTSGGHNEQFF. In nucleotides, the CDR3 is TGTGCCACCCTCCCGACTAGCGGGGGTCACAATGAGCAGTTCTTC.

The chain is built from TRBV3-1 and TRBJ2-3, with TRBD2 matching over 12 bases. Per germline, CDR1 LGHDT and CDR2 YNNKEL (reference sequence). Trimming cost V 2 bases and J 7 bases; bases outside gene matches: 10. The CDR3 consists of 17 residues. CDR3 nucleotides: TGTGCCAGCAGCCAATGGAGACTAGCGGGGGAGGACAATACGCAGTATTTT. The encoded protein is CASSQWRLAGEDNTQYF.

CDR3 sequence reads: CASSPADSGANVLTF. The CDR3 DNA sequence: TGTGCCAGCAGCCCCGCGGACTCTGGGGCCAACGTCCTGACTTTC. This sequence joins TRBV13 and TRBJ2-6; D gene uncertain. Germline V gene sequence: CDR1 PRHDT, CDR2 FYEKMQ (reference sequence). The V end lost 5 bases, the J end lost 0 bases, and 8 bases lay between the germline ends. The CDR3 is 15 amino acids.

V gene TRBV20-1 combines with J gene TRBJ2-3, with 8 bases lining up with TRBD2. This CDR3 spans 17 amino acids. Germline V lookup: CDR1 DFQATT, CDR2 SNEGSKA (reference sequence). After removal of 0 bases from V and 6 bases from J, the junction contained 14 bases not matched to a gene. The CDR3 DNA follows: TGCAGTGCTAGAGACGGGAGGGGAAGCGGCTGGGGGGATACGCAGTATTTT. It translates to CSARDGRGSGWGDTQYF.

The chain carries TRBV4-1 and TRBJ2-1; perhaps TRBD1 as D (6 bases). The length of the CDR3 is 13 residues. V was shortened by 0 bases and J by 8 bases, with 8 bases between the two germline ends. The germline gives CDR1 MGHRA, CDR2 YSYEKL. For the CDR3, the DNA is TGCGCCAGCAGCCAAGAACCAGGGGATGAGCAGTTCTTC. This encodes CASSQEPGDEQFF.

V is TRBV5-1 and J is TRBJ1-3; weak D call: TRBD1 (6 bases). The germline V gene encodes CDR1 SGHRS and CDR2 YFSETQ. The germline V and J ends were trimmed by 3 bases and 0 bases, with 10 bases remaining between them. The CDR3 consists of 15 residues. The CDR3 sequence is CASSWDTSSGNTIYF. CDR3 sequence (DNA): TGCGCCAGCAGCTGGGACACAAGCTCTGGAAACACCATATATTTT.

This clonotype was recorded many times. CDR3 nucleotide sequence: TGCGCCAGCAGCTTGGGTTTCGACAATGAGCAGTTCTTC. The encoded protein is CASSLGFDNEQFF. The chain uses TRBV5-1 and TRBJ2-1; D is unclear. This CDR3 is built from 13 residues. V lost 0 bases, J lost 5 bases, and 6 bases lay in between. Germline values: CDR1 SGHRS, CDR2 YFSETQ.

The chain recombines TRBV4-3 with TRBJ2-7; D might be TRBD1 (5 bases). Germline V gives CDR1 LGHNA, CDR2 YSLEER. V lost 3 bases and J lost 4, with 10 bases in between. The CDR3 totals 13 residues. Here the CDR3 reads CASSQHQGYEQYV. The CDR3 DNA reads as TGCGCCAGCAGCCAGCACCAGGGTTACGAGCAGTACGTC.

The V gene is TRBV5-6, the J gene TRBJ1-2; 8 bases fit TRBD1. The V and J ends lost 2 bases and 4 bases, in that order; junction bases with no gene match: 7. CDR3 length equals 15 residues. Germline loops: CDR1 SGHDT, CDR2 YYEEEE. The CDR3 is CASSLTGQGPYGYTF. CDR3 bases: TGTGCCAGCAGCTTAACAGGACAGGGCCCCTATGGCTACACCTTC.